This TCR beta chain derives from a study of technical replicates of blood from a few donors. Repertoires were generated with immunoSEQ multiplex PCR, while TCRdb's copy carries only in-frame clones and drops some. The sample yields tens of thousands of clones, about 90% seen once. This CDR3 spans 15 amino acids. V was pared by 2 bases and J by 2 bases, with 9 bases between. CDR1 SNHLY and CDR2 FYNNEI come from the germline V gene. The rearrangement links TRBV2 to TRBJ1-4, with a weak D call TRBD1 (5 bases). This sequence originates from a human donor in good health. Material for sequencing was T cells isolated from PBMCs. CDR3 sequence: CASSEQGFTNEKLFF. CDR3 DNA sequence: TGTGCCAGCAGTGAACAGGGTTTTACTAATGAAAAACTGTTTTTT.